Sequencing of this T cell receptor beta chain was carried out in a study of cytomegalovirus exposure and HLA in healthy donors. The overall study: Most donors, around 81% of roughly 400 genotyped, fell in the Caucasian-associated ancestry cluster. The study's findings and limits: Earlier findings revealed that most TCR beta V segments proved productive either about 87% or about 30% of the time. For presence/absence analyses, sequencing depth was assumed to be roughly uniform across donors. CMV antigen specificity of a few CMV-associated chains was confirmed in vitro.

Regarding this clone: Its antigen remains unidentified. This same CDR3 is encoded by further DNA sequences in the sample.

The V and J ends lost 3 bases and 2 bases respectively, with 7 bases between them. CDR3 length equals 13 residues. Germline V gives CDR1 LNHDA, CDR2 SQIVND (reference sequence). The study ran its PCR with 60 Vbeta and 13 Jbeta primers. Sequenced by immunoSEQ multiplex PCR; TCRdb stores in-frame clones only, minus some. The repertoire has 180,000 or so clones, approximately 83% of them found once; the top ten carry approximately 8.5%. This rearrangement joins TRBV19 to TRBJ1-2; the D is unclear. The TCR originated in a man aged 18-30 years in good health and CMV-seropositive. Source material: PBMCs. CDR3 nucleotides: TGTGCCAGTAGTATGGGAGGGAACTATGGCTACACCTTC. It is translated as CASSMGGNYGYTF.